The rows below give T cell receptor beta chains drawn from one sample of a study of OX40 agonist ivuxolimab in advanced cancers. Sequencing was performed with immunoSEQ multiplex PCR; in TCRdb, only in-frame clones are kept and a portion is missing. There are 100,000 to 140,000 clones in the sample; about 91% occur only once, and 1% to 1.5% lies in the top ten. The starting material was CD4+ or CD8+ T cells sorted from blood, obtained in a trial of the OX40 agonist ivuxolimab. The receptors originated from an adult with an advanced solid tumor such as melanoma, head and neck, liver or kidney cancer. The CDR3 runs from the conserved cysteine through the conserved F or W. The D gene is left open where the match is weak. A clone size is listed for some rows: how often the clone was seen (once, few, many), or a class if it is expanded.

. | TRBJ2-1 | TRBD2 | TRBV25-1 | TGTGCCAGCGGACTAGCGATTTTCGACAATGAGCAGTTCTTC | CASGLAIFDNEQFF
. | TRBJ2-3 | . | TRBV6-6 | TGTGCCAGCAGTACTAGACAGCCCACAGATACGCAGTATTTT | CASSTRQPTDTQYF
. | TRBJ1-5 | . | TRBV19 | TGTGCCAGTAGTATGCCCGTAACGGGCAATCAGCCCCAGCATTTT | CASSMPVTGNQPQHF
. | TRBJ2-7 | TRBD2 | TRBV30 | TGTGCCTGGAGTGTAGGGGCGGGAGACGTCTACGAGCAGTACTTC | CAWSVGAGDVYEQYF
. | TRBJ1-2 | TRBD1 | TRBV28 | TGTGCCAGCATCCCGCTGCAGGGGGGTCAGGACTATGGCTACACCTTC | CASIPLQGGQDYGYTF
. | TRBJ1-1 | TRBD1 | TRBV14 | TGTGCCAGCAGCCAGCCAGGGGGCTACACTGAAGCTTTCTTT | CASSQPGGYTEAFF
few | TRBJ2-2 | . | TRBV10-3 | TGTGCCATCACGGAGGACCCGGGCGCCGGGGAGCTGTTTTTT | CAITEDPGAGELFF
few | TRBJ1-1 | . | TRBV9 | TGTGCCAGCAGCGCATCAGGGTCTGAAGCTTTCTTT | CASSASGSEAFF
. | TRBJ1-5 | . | TRBV30 | TGTGCCTGGAGTCTAACACCTAACGGGAATCAGCCCCAGCATTTT | CAWSLTPNGNQPQHF
. | TRBJ2-3 | TRBD2 | TRBV4-1 | TGCGCCAGCAGCCAAGTTGCGGGAGGTAGCACAGATACGCAGTATTTT | CASSQVAGGSTDTQYF
. | TRBJ1-1 | . | TRBV7-2 | TGTGCCAGCAGCTTAAGCCCCAGGGAGAACACTGAAGCTTTCTTT | CASSLSPRENTEAFF
once | TRBJ1-1 | TRBD1 | TRBV30 | TGTGCCTGGAGTGGGACAGGTAACACTGAAGCTTTCTTT | CAWSGTGNTEAFF
. | TRBJ1-2 | . | TRBV7-2 | TGTGCCAGCAGCACAACAAGGACGGCAGAGGGCTACACCTTC | CASSTTRTAEGYTF
. | TRBJ1-5 | TRBD1 | TRBV18 | TGTGCCAGCTCACCAGGGACAGGAGGGTTTAGGCCCCAGCATTTT | CASSPGTGGFRPQHF
once | TRBJ2-3 | TRBD2 | TRBV19 | TGTGCCAGCCGATCTAGCGGCGACACAGATACGCAGTATTTT | CASRSSGDTDTQYF
. | TRBJ2-1 | TRBD1 | TRBV14 | TGTGCCAGCAGTCCAAAGACTCGGACAGGGCCAAATGAGCAGTTCTTC | CASSPKTRTGPNEQFF
. | TRBJ2-7 | . | TRBV28 | TGTGCCAGCAGTTTCGCAGGGAGCTCCTACGAGCAGTACTTC | CASSFAGSSYEQYF
few | TRBJ1-3 | . | TRBV7-2 | TGTGCCAGCAGCTCGCAATCTGGAAACACCATATATTTT | CASSSQSGNTIYF
. | TRBJ1-3 | . | TRBV25-1 | TGTGCCAGCAGTTATATTTCCCTACTTGGAAACACCATATATTTT | CASSYISLLGNTIYF
. | TRBJ2-7 | . | TRBV6-4 | TGTGCCAGCAGTGACTCGGTTAGGGGAACCTACGAGCAGTACTTC | CASSDSVRGTYEQYF
. | TRBJ2-3 | TRBD1 | TRBV2 | TGTGCCAGCAGAAGACAGGGGGCGCGGGATACGCAGTATTTT | CASRRQGARDTQYF
once | TRBJ1-5 | . | TRBV28 | TGTGCCAGCAGTTCTACAGGGTCGGGAGGGGATCAGCCCCAGCATTTT | CASSSTGSGGDQPQHF
. | TRBJ2-5 | . | TRBV10-3 | TGTGCCATCAGTGGGCCAGGCCAAGAGACCCAGTACTTC | CAISGPGQETQYF
. | TRBJ2-3 | . | TRBV18 | TGTGCCAGCTCACTCACAGATACGCAGTATTTT | CASSLTDTQYF
. | TRBJ2-5 | . | TRBV9 | TGTGCCAGCAGCCAACTCGGCGCGCAAGAGACCCAGTACTTC | CASSQLGAQETQYF
. | TRBJ1-3 | . | TRBV7-9 | TGTGCCAGCAGCTTAGGAGGGTCGAAGGGAAACACCATATATTTT | CASSLGGSKGNTIYF
once | TRBJ1-2 | . | TRBV28 | TGTGCCAGCAGTTTGACAGACTATGGCTACACCTTC | CASSLTDYGYTF
. | TRBJ2-5 | . | TRBV7-9 | TGTGCCAGCAGCTTAGCGAAACGGCAAGAGACCCAGTACTTC | CASSLAKRQETQYF
. | TRBJ1-2 | . | TRBV12-5 | TGTGCTAGTGGTGGGGGACGGCTGATGTCCGGCTACACCTTC | CASGGGRLMSGYTF
. | TRBJ2-5 | TRBD2 | TRBV15 | TGTGCCACCAGTAGAAAGCTAGCGGGAGGAGAGACCCAGTACTTC | CATSRKLAGGETQYF
. | TRBJ1-5 | TRBD1 | TRBV6-5 | TGTGCCAGCAGCCGCACAGGGGCTTTGGGGCAGCCCCAGCATTTT | CASSRTGALGQPQHF
. | TRBJ2-2 | . | TRBV6-5 | TGTGCCAGCAGTTCCCGTAACACCGGGGAGCTGTTTTTT | CASSSRNTGELFF
. | TRBJ1-2 | . | TRBV30 | TGTGCCTGGAGTACAGGAGACTATGGCTACACCTTC | CAWSTGDYGYTF
. | TRBJ2-2 | TRBD2 | TRBV9 | TGTGCCAGCAGCGCCGGGACTAGCACCGGGGAGCTGTTTTTT | CASSAGTSTGELFF
. | TRBJ1-1 | . | TRBV27 | TGTGCCAGCAGTTTATTCCCCCGGGCGAACACTGAAGCTTTCTTT | CASSLFPRANTEAFF
. | TRBJ2-1 | TRBD2 | TRBV7-2 | TGTGCCAGCAGCTTTAGCGGGTACTACAATGAGCAGTTCTTC | CASSFSGYYNEQFF
. | TRBJ2-3 | TRBD2 | TRBV15 | TGTGCCACCAGCAGAGATGGACTAGCGGGATATGGAGATACGCAGTATTTT | CATSRDGLAGYGDTQYF
. | TRBJ1-1 | . | TRBV30 | TGTGCCTGGAGACCGATGCCGGACACTGAAGCTTTCTTT | CAWRPMPDTEAFF
. | TRBJ2-5 | . | TRBV14 | TGTGCCAGCCAACGTGGGCTGGGGGAGACCCAGTACTTC | CASQRGLGETQYF
. | TRBJ2-5 | . | TRBV15 | TGTGCCACCAGCCCTAGGGACGGAAAAGAGACCCAGTACTTC | CATSPRDGKETQYF